What follows are 20 T cell receptor beta chains derived from one specimen sequenced in a study of T cells in women clearing cervical HPV infection. The repertoire was sequenced with immunoSEQ multiplex PCR; TCRdb's copy has only in-frame clones and lacks some. This table holds about 40,000 clones. The sequenced material came from blood buffy coat. The receptors originated from a woman between 18 and 69 years old with a cervical HPV16 infection that either progressed to CIN3+ or cleared (not recorded which).

Worth noting for this clone: Coverage ceases 3 residues before the CDR3 finishes, and the germline J gene fills in the end. The chain combines TRBV10-3 with TRBJ2-2, with 10 bases matching TRBD1. With V trimmed by 6 bases and J by 0 bases, 13 bases remained unmatched. Germline V gene data show CDR1 as ENHRY and CDR2 as SYGVKD. The CDR3 covers 19 residues. Incomplete CDR3 DNA: TGTGCCATCAGCGTGACTAGGACAGGGGGATTCGCGAACACCGGGGAG. Its protein product is CAISVTRTGGFANTGE. From start to end, the CDR3 is CAISVTRTGGFANTGELFF.

On this clone: The read stops 3 residues short of the end of the CDR3; the missing end is completed from the germline J gene. V usage is TRBV10-3 and J usage is TRBJ1-1; a possible D gene is TRBD1 (6 bases). Germline CDR1 and CDR2: ENHRY and SYGVKD. The CDR3 consists of 12 residues. Deletions cut 6 bases from V and 2 bases from J, with 7 bases between. The CDR3 sequence is CAISRGNTEAFF. CDR3 bases read: TGTGCCATCAGCAGGGGAAACACTGAA.

Notes on this clone: The read is 3 residues too short to cover the CDR3 end, so that end is filled in from the germline J gene. This chain joins TRBV7-3 and TRBJ2-5, with 12 bases fitting TRBD2. The germline gives CDR1 SGHTA, CDR2 FQGTGA. V gave up 5 bases and J gave up 2 bases; unmatched junction bases: 6. This CDR3 comprises 16 residues. The CDR3 spells CASSTGLAGPQETQYF. The CDR3 bases that were read are TGTGCCAGCAGCACCGGACTAGCGGGGCCGCAAGAGACC. The whole variable domain, remainder taken from reference TRBV7-3 and TRBJ2-5, is GAGVSQTPSNKVTEKGKYVELRCDPISGHTALYWYRQSLGQGPEFLIYFQGTGAADDSGLPNDRFFAVRPEGSVSTLKIQRTERGDSAVYLCASSTGLAGPQETQYFGPGTRLLVL.

Notes on this clone: The read ends 3 residues shy of where the CDR3 ends; the end is completed using the germline J gene. The V call is TRBV20-1, the J call TRBJ2-7, with TRBD2 matching over 11 bases. V was clipped by 5 bases and J by 3 bases; unmatched bases: 3. Germline V gene sequence: CDR1 DFQATT, CDR2 SNEGSKA (reference sequence). This CDR3 is built from 13 residues. The CDR3 bases that were read are TGCAGTGCTCCTAGCGGGGGGCTCTACGAG. Its protein is CSAPSGGLYE. The whole CDR3 sequence reads CSAPSGGLYEQYF.

Concerning this clone itself: The read finishes 3 residues shy of the CDR3 end, and the germline J gene is used to complete it. The V call is TRBV19, the J call TRBJ1-2; TRBD1 might be the D (5 bases). This CDR3 has 12 residues. V gave up 5 bases and J gave up 7 bases, with 11 bases separating them. Germline V gene data show CDR1 as LNHDA and CDR2 as SQIVND (reference sequence). The CDR3 reads CASSGAGGGYTF. CDR3 DNA, as far as it was read: TGTGCCAGTAGTGGGGCCGGCGGTGGC.

Turning to this clone: The read ends 3 residues before the CDR3 terminus; that terminus is restored from the germline J gene. The gene calls are TRBV19 and TRBJ1-2; 7 bases match TRBD1. The CDR3 extends over 14 amino acids. Looked up from germline, CDR1 is LNHDA and CDR2 is SQIVND (reference sequence). After removal of 3 bases from V and 3 bases from J, the junction contained 4 bases not matched to a gene. Incomplete CDR3 DNA: TGTGCCAGTAGTATGGGGGACAGATACTATGGC. Translating it yields CASSMGDRYYG. The entire CDR3 protein reads CASSMGDRYYGYTF. The whole variable domain, remainder taken from reference TRBV19 and TRBJ1-2, is DGGITQSPKYLFRKEGQNVTLSCEQNLNHDAMYWYRQDPGQGLRLIYYSQIVNDFQKGDIAEGYSVSREKKESFPLTVTSAQKNPTAFYLCASSMGDRYYGYTFGSGTRLTVV.

Note on this clone: The sequenced fragment ends 3 residues before the CDR3 boundary, so the rest is inferred from the germline J gene. The chain has TRBV2 and TRBJ2-7; D unresolved. CDR3 length: 13 amino acids. Trimming removed 3 bases at V and 0 bases at J, with 6 bases between. Looked up from germline, CDR1 is SNHLY and CDR2 is FYNNEI. CDR3 DNA, as far as it was read: TGTGCCAGCAGTGACAGAATCTCCTACGAG. It yields the protein CASSDRISYE. The whole CDR3 is CASSDRISYEQYF.

As for this clone: The read ends 3 residues early relative to the CDR3; the germline J gene fills the gap. The V call is TRBV2, the J call TRBJ2-7, with TRBD1 matching over 8 bases. Unmatched junction bases numbered 5, after V lost 5 bases and J lost 2 bases. CDR1 is SNHLY, CDR2 FYNNEI, per germline. CDR3 length: 14 amino acids. The CDR3 protein is CASSRAGQAYEQYF. The part of the CDR3 DNA that was read is TGTGCCAGCAGTAGGGCGGGACAGGCCTACGAG.

As to this clone: The read terminates 3 residues ahead of where the CDR3 ends, so the germline J gene completes it. The chain couples TRBV9 to TRBJ2-1; D uncertain. V lost 3 bases, J lost 7 bases, and 8 bases lay in between. CDR3 length: 12 amino acids. Looked up from germline, CDR1 is SGDLS and CDR2 is YYNGEE. The CDR3 is CASSGLPNEQFF. The DNA read from the CDR3 is TGTGCCAGCAGCGGACTCCCGAATGAG.

As for this clone: The read ends 3 residues early relative to the CDR3; the germline J gene fills the gap. The rearrangement links TRBV7-9 to TRBJ1-5, with D possibly TRBD1 on 5 matching bases. The CDR3 has 15 residues. The germline gives CDR1 SEHNR, CDR2 FQNEAQ (reference sequence). Trimming cost V 1 base and J 0 bases, with 7 bases left between them. The CDR3: CASSLDGGSNQPQHF. The DNA read from the CDR3 is TGTGCCAGCAGCTTAGACGGGGGTAGCAATCAGCCC.

On this clone: The CDR3 end is not reached by the read, which stops 3 residues before it; the germline J gene fills it in. V and J are TRBV18 and TRBJ1-5, with unresolved D. The CDR3 spans 14 residues. Trimming stripped 2 bases from V and 7 bases from J, with 12 bases between. From germline, CDR1 is KGHSH and CDR2 LQKENI. The CDR3 bases that were read are TGTGCCAGCTCACCAGGCCAGCGTGGACAGCCC. Protein: CASSPGQRGQP. The full CDR3 protein is CASSPGQRGQPQHF. The full variable domain, its missing parts supplied by reference TRBV18 and TRBJ1-5, is NAGVMQNPRHLVRRRGQEARLRCSPMKGHSHVYWYRQLPEEGLKFMVYLQKENIIDESGMPKERFSAEFPKEGPSILRIQQVVRGDSAAYFCASSPGQRGQPQHFGDGTRLSIL.

This clone shows up as medium-sized by frequency. Compared with germline, one end of the junction differs, possibly owing to a read error. Coverage ceases 3 residues before the CDR3 finishes, and the germline J gene fills in the end. V gene TRBV10-3 combines with J gene TRBJ1-2; maybe TRBD1 (5 bases). CDR1 ENHRY and CDR2 SYGVKD come from the germline V gene. The CDR3 is 22 residues long. The DNA read from the CDR3 is TGTGACATCGGCCCAAAAGAACCCGACAGCTTTCTATCACTTCTTGGGGCAAGTGGC. Encoded protein: CDIGPKEPDSFLSLLGASG. The CDR3 as a whole reads CDIGPKEPDSFLSLLGASGYTF.

Worth noting for this clone: The observed sequence ends 3 residues before the CDR3 terminus, with the missing tail filled in from the germline J gene. The chain is built from TRBV2 and TRBJ1-4; D is unresolved. V was pared by 10 bases and J by 3 bases, with 12 bases between. Per germline, CDR1 SNHLY and CDR2 FYNNEI. CDR3 length: 13 residues. CDR3 region: CATVGSPNEKLFF. The DNA read from the CDR3 is TGTGCCACAGTGGGCAGTCCTAATGAAAAA. The full variable domain, in which reference TRBV2 and TRBJ1-4 provide the parts outside the CDR3, is EPEVTQTPSHQVTQMGQEVILRCVPISNHLYFYWYRQILGQKVEFLVSFYNNEISEKSEIFDDQFSVERPDGSNFTLKIRSTKLEDSAMYFCATVGSPNEKLFFGSGTQLSVL.

As regards this clone: The observed sequence ends 3 residues before the CDR3 terminus, with the missing tail filled in from the germline J gene. The gene calls are TRBV7-2 and TRBJ2-3; D possibly corresponds to TRBD1 (5 bases). The CDR3 has 15 residues. The V gene's germline CDR1 is SGHTA and CDR2 FQGNSA. V was pared by 5 bases and J by 2 bases, with 14 bases between. CDR3 DNA (partial): TGTGCCAGCAGCCCTTGGGCAGGGTTCACAGATACG. Its protein product is CASSPWAGFTDT. The whole CDR3 is CASSPWAGFTDTQYF.

On this clone: The sequence runs out 3 residues before the end of the CDR3; the remainder is reconstructed from the germline J gene. This sequence joins TRBV5-1 and TRBJ2-1; 7 bases are a match to TRBD2. Germline V gene sequence: CDR1 SGHRS, CDR2 YFSETQ. This CDR3 is 14 amino acids long. V lost 4 bases and J lost 4; bases outside the gene matches: 5. CDR3 region: CASSAVSGYNEQFF. The CDR3 bases that were read are TGCGCCAGCAGCGCTGTTAGCGGGTACAATGAG.

To note about this clone: Read data end 3 residues before the CDR3 end; the end is taken from the germline J gene. This chain uses TRBV7-3 with TRBJ1-1; maybe TRBD1 (5 bases). CDR1 and CDR2 (germline): SGHTA, FQGTGA. V lost 5 bases to trimming and J lost 1 base, with 8 bases between them. The CDR3 totals 13 residues. This chain's CDR3 is CASSKGQNTEAFF. Partial CDR3 DNA: TGTGCCAGCAGCAAAGGACAGAACACTGAA.

The CDR3 is CASSFSGAGGYTF. Partial CDR3 DNA: TGTGCCAGCAGCTTTTCTGGGGCGGGGGGC. The V call is TRBV7-2, the J call TRBJ1-2; maybe TRBD1 (5 bases). The read terminates 3 residues ahead of where the CDR3 ends, so the germline J gene completes it. The CDR3 runs to 13 residues. CDR1 and CDR2 (germline): SGHTA, FQGNSA.

As for this clone: The CDR3 end lies 3 residues beyond the end of the read and is filled in from the germline J gene. The rearrangement joins TRBV7-7 to TRBJ2-3, with unresolved D. Germline CDR1 and CDR2: SSHAT and FNYEAQ (reference sequence). The CDR3 contains 13 residues. The CDR3 here is CASSSTPAETQYF. The covered CDR3 bases are TGTGCCAGCAGCTCTACCCCGGCGGAGACG.

CDR3 protein: CSARGQGDHEQYF. The CDR3 DNA, read in part, is TGCAGTGCTAGAGGACAGGGGGACCACGAG. V is TRBV20-1 and J is TRBJ2-7, with 9 bases that match TRBD1. Read data end 3 residues before the CDR3 end; the end is taken from the germline J gene. From germline, CDR1 is DFQATT and CDR2 SNEGSKA (reference sequence). This CDR3 is 13 amino acids long. Trimming removed 1 base from V and 5 bases from J; junction bases left unmatched: 3.

About this clone itself: The read stops 3 residues short of the end of the CDR3; the missing end is completed from the germline J gene. V usage is TRBV2 and J usage is TRBJ1-2; 8 positions agree with TRBD1. The CDR3 length is 13 residues. The V gene's germline CDR1 is SNHLY and CDR2 FYNNEI. V shed 6 bases, J shed 6 bases, and the junction held 6 bases outside the gene matches. The CDR3 loop is CASREGQAHGYTF. Incomplete CDR3 DNA: TGTGCCAGCAGGGAGGGACAGGCCCATGGC. Full variable domain (rest looked up from reference TRBV2 and TRBJ1-2): EPEVTQTPSHQVTQMGQEVILRCVPISNHLYFYWYRQILGQKVEFLVSFYNNEISEKSEIFDDQFSVERPDGSNFTLKIRSTKLEDSAMYFCASREGQAHGYTFGSGTRLTVV.